In this sample, the clone carrying this T cell receptor beta chain turned up a few times. The sample is drawn from a study of CD8 T cells in Susac syndrome. RNA amounts of about 0.5 to 1 ug underwent reverse transcription with random hexamers. A multiplex approach, immunoSEQ multiplex PCR, amplified TCR beta CDR3 across 54 Vbeta and 13 Jbeta. TCRdb re-analysed the immunoSEQ multiplex PCR reads in MiXCR, keeping a single row per CDR3 protein. The repertoire consists of 130,000 or so distinct CDR3 sequences, with around 86% occurring once and the leading ten covering 0.45% to 0.65%. This CDR3 has 13 residues. The V gene's germline CDR1 is MRHNA and CDR2 SNTAGT. Trimming left V 5 bases short and J 1 base short, with 8 bases between.

The chain is built from TRBV6-4 and TRBJ1-1; no firm D call. Material for sequencing was CD8+ T cells from PBMCs. This sequence was found in a human donor with multiple sclerosis. CDR3 nucleotide sequence: TGTGCCAGCAGTCCGAGGCCGAACACTGAAGCTTTCTTT. The encoded protein is CASSPRPNTEAFF.